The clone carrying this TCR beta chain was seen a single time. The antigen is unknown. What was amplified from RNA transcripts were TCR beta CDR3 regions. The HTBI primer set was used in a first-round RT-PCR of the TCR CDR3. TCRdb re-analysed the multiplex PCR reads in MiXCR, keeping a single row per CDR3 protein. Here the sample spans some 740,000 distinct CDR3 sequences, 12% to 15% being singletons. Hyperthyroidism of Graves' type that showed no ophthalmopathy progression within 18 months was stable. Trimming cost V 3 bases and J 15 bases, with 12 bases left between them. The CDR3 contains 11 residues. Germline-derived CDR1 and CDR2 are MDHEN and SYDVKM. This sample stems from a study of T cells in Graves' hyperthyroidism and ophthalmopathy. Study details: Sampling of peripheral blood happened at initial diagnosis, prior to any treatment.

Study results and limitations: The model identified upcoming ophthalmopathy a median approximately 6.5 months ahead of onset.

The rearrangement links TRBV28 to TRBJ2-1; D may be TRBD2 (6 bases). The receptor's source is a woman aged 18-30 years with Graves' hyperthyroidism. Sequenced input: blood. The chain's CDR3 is CASSFLGLRFF. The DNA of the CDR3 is TGTGCCAGCAGTTTCCTCGGACTACGGTTCTTC. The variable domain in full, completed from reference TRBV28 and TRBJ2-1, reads DVKVTQSSRYLVKRTGEKVFLECVQDMDHENMFWYRQDPGLGLRLIYFSYDVKMKEKGDIPEGYSVSREKKERFSLILESASTNQTSMYLCASSFLGLRFFGPGTRLTVL.